The 3 T cell receptor beta chains given below trace back to one sample, sequenced in a study of shared clonotypes between healthy human individuals. Clones were sequenced by immunoSEQ multiplex PCR, and TCRdb holds only the in-frame ones, with some missing. The sample includes around 500,000 clones, almost 80% seen only once; the top ten take around 12%. The sequenced sample was PBMCs. These TCRs come from a woman aged 40 to 50 in good health. Some clones in this sample may be carry-over from other donors' samples.

The gene calls are TRBV5-1 and TRBJ2-3; D not certain. The germline CDR1 and CDR2 sequences are SGHRS and YFSETQ. Trimming pared 1 base from V and 4 bases from J, leaving 13 bases between. CDR3 length: 15 residues. Here the CDR3 DNA reads TGCGCCAGCAGCTTGTTGGGCTCGGCGTCAGATACGCAGTATTTT. This translates into CASSLLGSASDTQYF.

V is TRBV28 and J is TRBJ2-5; a weak D match, TRBD2 (6 bases). V was pared by 5 bases and J by 5 bases, with 21 bases between. The germline gives CDR1 MDHEN, CDR2 SYDVKM. The CDR3 has 16 residues. In DNA, the CDR3 is TGTGCCAGCAGTCCAATGGGGGGAGGTTTGCGGGAGACCCAGTACTTC. This encodes CASSPMGGGLRETQYF. Combining the CDR3 with reference TRBV28 and TRBJ2-5 gives the whole variable domain DVKVTQSSRYLVKRTGEKVFLECVQDMDHENMFWYRQDPGLGLRLIYFSYDVKMKEKGDIPEGYSVSREKKERFSLILESASTNQTSMYLCASSPMGGGLRETQYFGPGTRLLVL.

The chain recombines TRBV11-2 with TRBJ2-1; 8 positions match TRBD2. The J segment lost 5 bases and the V segment lost 4 bases, leaving 7 bases of the junction unmatched. The V gene's germline CDR1 is SGHAT and CDR2 FQNNGV. This CDR3 spans 15 amino acids. CDR3 sequence reads: CASSWGLGLDNEQFF. In DNA, the CDR3 is TGTGCCAGCAGCTGGGGACTAGGATTGGACAATGAGCAGTTCTTC.